This paragraph covers one T cell receptor beta chain sequence. Its antigen remains unknown. These data belong to a study of T cells after yellow fever vaccination. Study summary: Preparation used SMART-Seq v4 Ultra Low Input for the low-cell-number fractions.

As TCR cDNA was made by 5'RACE template switching, a universal primer site and UMIs were added. TCRdb re-analysed the 5' RACE reads in MiXCR, keeping a single row per CDR3 protein. The sample consists of approximately 510,000 distinct CDR3 sequences, about a fifth of them appearing once. V lost 3 bases and J lost 0, with 12 bases in between. The CDR3 covers 16 residues. The germline V gene has CDR1 SGDLS and CDR2 YYNGEE. Study-level points and caveats: On re-exposure, the response was weaker but peaked faster, at day 5 versus 15. At under 98% for CD4 and about 91% for CD8, most primary-vaccination clones showed up again after the booster.

The chain couples TRBV9 to TRBJ2-2; tentatively, D is TRBD2 (6 bases). This material consisted of PBMCs, taken 20 to 25 days after the first yellow fever vaccination. This receptor was taken from a man aged 18 to 30 who received the YFV17D yellow fever vaccine. The CDR3 here is CASSGSGFANTGELFF. The DNA of the CDR3 is TGTGCCAGCAGCGGTAGCGGCTTCGCGAACACCGGGGAGCTGTTTTTT.